This T cell receptor (beta chain) was found in a study of T cells in Graves' hyperthyroidism and ophthalmopathy. For the diagnoses, clinical symptoms, serum thyroxine and TRAb, thyroid ultrasound and orbital computed tomography were used. The CDR3 is made up of 18 amino acids. CDR1 is SEHNR and CDR2 is FQNEAQ in the germline V gene (reference sequence). After removal of 6 bases from V and 4 bases from J, the junction contained 15 bases not matched to a gene. Template material for amplifying TCR beta CDR3 regions consisted of RNA transcripts. The HTBI primer set served for first-round RT-PCR of the TCR CDR3. TCRdb independently ran MiXCR on the multiplex PCR reads; one entry per CDR3 protein. The sample lists more than 600,000 distinct CDR3 sequences, about a sixth occurring once. Ten or more counts support this clonotype.

The sample taken for sequencing was blood. This chain connects TRBV7-9 to TRBJ2-7, with TRBD2 matching 13 bases. This sequence originates from a man aged 18 to 29 with Graves' hyperthyroidism. DNA for the CDR3: TGTGCCAGCAGGCCTTTGACTAGCGGGAGGCCTTCACTATACGAGCAGTACTTC. It translates to CASRPLTSGRPSLYEQYF.